Listed here is a single T cell receptor beta chain. It lacks a known antigen. No base quality information exists; no much larger clone differs at one position. Ophthalmopathy patients had moderately to severely active disease, Clinical Activity Score of at least 3, NOSPECS grade of at least 4, and duration under 3 months. Any patient with an uncontrolled infection, another autoimmune disease, pregnancy or lactation was excluded. Diagnoses relied on clinical symptoms, serum thyroxine and TRAb, thyroid ultrasound and orbital computed tomography. PBMCs were separated from roughly 10 ml of fresh peripheral blood using Ficoll-Paque density gradient centrifugation. Trizol reagent was used to extract total RNA, and RNA quality was then checked on an Agilent 2100 Bioanalyzer. Amplification of TCR beta CDR3 regions was carried out from RNA transcripts. The TCR CDR3 was subjected to a first round of RT-PCR using the HTBI primer set and the Qiagen OneStep RT-PCR kit. The libraries were constructed in a second round of multiplex PCR and then size-selected and purified. The libraries were sequenced on an Illumina HiSeq2000 using paired-end 100 bp reads. In the paper's pipeline: Raw data were processed with SOAPnuke, discarding reads with adapters, uncalled bases, mean Phred below 15, or no exact constant-primer or identifier match. High-quality paired reads were merged with COPE v1.2.5, and unique nucleotide sequences were defined as clonotypes. MiTCR v1.1 was used to align the clonotypes against IMGT TRBV, TRBD and TRBJ reference segments. The analysis included only V-J combinations with a frequency above 0.0001, which together covered approximately 99% of the repertoires. A TCS score was defined as the ratio of F50 (clonal expansion) to E x V (chaos), with BLOSUM62-based TCRdist applied between CDR3 peptides within each V-J. Welch's t-statistics and random forest reduced 514 V-J features to some 14, which were used in a naive Bayes classifier (R e1071). Clones were called with MiXCR by TCRdb after fastp trimmed the public reads at Q25, and only in-frame beta chains were retained. Entries that share a CDR3 protein sequence are merged under the most common genes and DNA. The V and J calls follow TCRdb's processing rather than the paper's. The sample profile shows more than 300,000 distinct CDR3 sequences; 18% of them were found once. Over 35% of the sample is held by the ten biggest clonotypes.

The data stem from a study of T cells in Graves' hyperthyroidism and ophthalmopathy (dated by TCRdb to between 2018 and 2020). Notes on the research overall: Peripheral blood samples were taken at the time of initial diagnosis, prior to any treatment. According to the paper, TCR Vbeta CDR3 sequencing was carried out on 135 peripheral blood samples, which came from fewer than 50 ophthalmopathy, under 85 hyperthyroidism and roughly 17 progressor patients. In addition, the study compared T-cell repertoires in thyroid tissue and in blood from roughly six Graves' hyperthyroidism patients. The 75 to 100 discovery patients were divided at random into training and test sets in a 7:3 ratio. TCR V-J signatures able to tell the groups apart were searched for in a discovery cohort of 100 patients, of whom 43 had Graves' ophthalmopathy and about 60 had stable Graves' hyperthyroidism. An independent validation cohort of about 19 hyperthyroidism patients and approximately 16 patients who later progressed to ophthalmopathy tested prospective prediction of ophthalmopathy. Once sampling was done, hyperthyroidism patients were given methimazole at a starting dose of 30 mg daily, whereas ophthalmopathy patients were given high-dose intravenous methylprednisolone. The paper as a whole reports these results and caveats: A model built on a 13 V-J signature distinguished ophthalmopathy from stable hyperthyroidism, reaching roughly 88% sensitivity and 81.08% specificity in cross-validation and 80%/75% in testing. Sample size was not statistically predetermined, and investigators were not blinded to group allocation. Most expanded thyroid clonotypes (frequency above 0.001) were also detected in blood, suggesting blood repertoires may reflect thyroid immune responses. In validation, the model predicted progression to ophthalmopathy with over 60% sensitivity and approximately 72% specificity, a median of approximately 6.5 months before onset.

From V the trimming removes 2 bases and from J it removes 7 bases, while the gene matches leave 7 bases of the junction unaccounted for. Sequences SNHLY (CDR1) and FYNNEI (CDR2) are obtained from the germline V gene. The CDR3 has 16 amino acids, counting the end cysteine and phenylalanine. The read is trimmed to its CDR3 DNA, 48 bases read in frame from base 1. Sequenced: blood. The V gene is TRBV2 and the J gene is TRBJ2-2; the junction holds 10 bases that match TRBD2. This clonotype was obtained from a man aged 18 to 29 with Graves' ophthalmopathy. The encoded CDR3 is CASSERSGGAGGELFF. The bases read TGTGCCAGCAGTGAAAGAAGCGGGGGGGCGGGCGGGGAGCTGTTTTTT.